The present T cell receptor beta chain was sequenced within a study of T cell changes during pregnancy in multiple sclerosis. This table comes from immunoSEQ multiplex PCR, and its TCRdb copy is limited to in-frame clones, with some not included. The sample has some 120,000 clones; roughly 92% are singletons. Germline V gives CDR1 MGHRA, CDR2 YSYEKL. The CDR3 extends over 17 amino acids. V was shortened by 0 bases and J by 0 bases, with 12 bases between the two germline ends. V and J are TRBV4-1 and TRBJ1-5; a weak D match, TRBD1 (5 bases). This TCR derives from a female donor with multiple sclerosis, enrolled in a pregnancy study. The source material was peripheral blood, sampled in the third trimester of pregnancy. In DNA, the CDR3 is TGCGCCAGCAGCCAAGATGCAGGACAATCTAGCAATCAGCCCCAGCATTTT. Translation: CASSQDAGQSSNQPQHF.